The 18 T cell receptor beta chains below were found in one sample sequenced in a study of OX40 agonist ivuxolimab in advanced cancers. This table comes from immunoSEQ multiplex PCR, and its TCRdb copy is limited to in-frame clones, with some not included. This sample yields some 25,000 clones, of which roughly 80% are seen a single time; around a third belongs to the top ten. This specimen was CD4+ or CD8+ T cells sorted from blood, taken in a trial of the OX40 agonist ivuxolimab. The receptor set was obtained from an adult with an advanced solid tumor such as melanoma, head and neck, liver or kidney cancer.

This clone was detected a few times. V is TRBV28 and J is TRBJ1-4; tentatively, D is TRBD1 (6 bases). CDR1 is MDHEN, CDR2 SYDVKM, per germline. The CDR3 is made up of 16 amino acids. V gave up 5 bases and J gave up 2 bases, with 15 bases separating them. DNA of the CDR3: TGTGCCAGCAGTGAGACCCCAGGACAGACTAATGAAAAACTGTTTTTT. Translation gives CASSETPGQTNEKLFF.

The chain joins TRBV7-9 to TRBJ2-7; the match to TRBD1 covers 9 bases. V dropped 3 bases and J dropped 4; count of bases not matched to a gene: 4. Germline values: CDR1 SEHNR, CDR2 FQNEAQ (reference sequence). The CDR3 sequence is 14 residues long. For the CDR3, the DNA is TGTGCCAGCAGCTTTTCCGGGACAGGGTACGAGCAGTACTTC. This translates into CASSFSGTGYEQYF.

The gene calls are TRBV9 and TRBJ1-1, with TRBD1 matching over 8 bases. Germline CDR1 and CDR2: SGDLS and YYNGEE. Trimming cost V 4 bases and J 6 bases; bases outside gene matches: 11. This CDR3 contains 15 residues. The CDR3 region is CASSISGGGMAEAFF. The CDR3 region has the DNA TGTGCCAGCAGCATTTCAGGGGGCGGTATGGCTGAAGCTTTCTTT.

V and J are TRBV27 and TRBJ1-6; D perhaps matches TRBD1 (6 bases). In germline, CDR1 is MNHEY, CDR2 SMNVEV (reference sequence). Trimming left V 0 bases short and J 13 bases short, with 16 bases between. This CDR3 has 15 amino acids. The CDR3 is CASSLSSGEHNPLHF. In nucleotides, the CDR3 is TGTGCCAGCAGTTTATCATCAGGGGAGCATAATCCCCTCCACTTT.

About this clone: The junction departs from germline at one end; a sequencing error may be responsible. This chain connects TRBV6-5 to TRBJ2-7; 8 bases align to TRBD2. The CDR3 consists of 15 residues. Germline-derived CDR1 and CDR2 are MNHEY and SVGAGI. The CDR3 loop is CVSSLRSGRPYEQYF. The CDR3 DNA is TGTGTCAGCAGCCTAAGAAGCGGGAGACCCTACGAGCAGTACTTC.

This clone has only one observation. The chain recombines TRBV4-1 with TRBJ2-1; unclear D gene. The CDR3 spans 14 residues. V was shortened by 3 bases and J by 5 bases, with 11 bases between the two germline ends. In germline, CDR1 is MGHRA, CDR2 YSYEKL. CDR3 in amino acids: CASSHIRANNEQFF. CDR3 sequence (DNA): TGCGCCAGCAGCCACATCCGGGCCAACAATGAGCAGTTCTTC.

The chain couples TRBV2 to TRBJ2-7; D uncertain. Trimming pared 8 bases from V and 0 bases from J, leaving 11 bases between. CDR1 SNHLY and CDR2 FYNNEI come from the germline V gene. The CDR3 is made up of 13 amino acids. The DNA of the CDR3 is TGTGCCAGCGACACAGCCCTCTCCTACGAGCAGTACTTC. It encodes CASDTALSYEQYF.

A note on this clone: This same CDR3 is encoded by further DNA sequences in the sample. The chain employs TRBV4-1 and TRBJ1-3; D gene uncertain. This CDR3 has 13 residues. Germline lookup yields CDR1 MGHRA and CDR2 YSYEKL. Trimming pared 3 bases from V and 4 bases from J, leaving 7 bases between. The chain's CDR3 is CASSQDRGNTIYF. CDR3 bases: TGCGCCAGCAGCCAGGATCGAGGAAACACCATATATTTT.

The DNA for the CDR3 is TGCGCCAGCAGTGAAGGAGGGGTCCATCAGCCCCAGCATTTT. Amino acid sequence: CASSEGGVHQPQHF. V gene TRBV10-2 combines with J gene TRBJ1-5; tentatively, D is TRBD1 (5 bases). CDR3 size: 14 residues. V lost 3 bases, J lost 5 bases, and 11 bases lay in between. Germline lookup yields CDR1 WSHSY and CDR2 SAAADI.

The V gene is TRBV13, the J gene TRBJ2-2; maybe TRBD2 (5 bases). The CDR3 runs 14 residues. Germline V gives CDR1 PRHDT, CDR2 FYEKMQ (reference sequence). V was shortened by 6 bases and J by 5 bases, with 13 bases between the two germline ends. The CDR3 sequence is CASRRVLGTGELFF. CDR3 DNA: TGTGCCAGCAGGAGGGTATTGGGTACCGGGGAGCTGTTTTTT.

This clone was seen a handful of times. This chain links TRBV6-4 with TRBJ2-6, with 8 bases fitting TRBD1. Trimming took 0 bases from V and 0 from J; bases not matched to a gene: 10. The CDR3 consists of 20 residues. Germline-derived CDR1 and CDR2 are MRHNA and SNTAGT. As DNA, the CDR3 is TGTGCCAGCAGTGACTCGACGTCTGGACAGGGACACTCTGGGGCCAACGTCCTGACTTTC. It encodes CASSDSTSGQGHSGANVLTF.

This chain uses TRBV5-6 with TRBJ2-7; 11 nucleotides match TRBD2. The CDR3 loop spans 16 amino acids. CDR1 is SGHDT and CDR2 is YYEEEE in the germline V gene. V shed 4 bases, J shed 2 bases, and the junction held 8 bases outside the gene matches. CDR3 sequence reads: CASSDQLAGVPYEQYF. CDR3 DNA sequence: TGTGCCAGCAGCGACCAACTAGCGGGAGTCCCCTACGAGCAGTACTTC.

This clone was seen a few times. The rearrangement uses TRBV29-1 and TRBJ2-1; 8 positions agree with TRBD2. V dropped 4 bases and J dropped 3; count of bases not matched to a gene: 2. Germline V gene lookup returns CDR1 SQVTM and CDR2 ANQGSEA. The CDR3 has 13 residues. The CDR3 coding sequence is TGCAGCGTTGGTAGCGGGAACTACAATGAGCAGTTCTTC. As protein: CSVGSGNYNEQFF.

The chain uses TRBV6-5 and TRBJ2-7; the D gene is possibly TRBD2 (5 bases). V dropped 7 bases and J dropped 3 bases, with 16 bases sitting between them. CDR3 size: 14 residues. Germline CDR1 and CDR2: MNHEY and SVGAGI. CDR3 in amino acids: CASNAGSAGYEQYF. CDR3 coding DNA: TGTGCCAGCAACGCCGGTAGCGCGGGCTACGAGCAGTACTTC.

The chain recombines TRBV6-1 with TRBJ2-3; no definite D call. The V gene's germline CDR1 is MNHNS and CDR2 SASEGT. The CDR3 totals 21 residues. V gave up 1 base and J gave up 0 bases, with 26 bases separating them. CDR3 nucleotide sequence: TGTGCCAGCAGTGAAGAACCGTGGGTGAACGGGCCGGTGATTAGCACAGATACGCAGTATTTT. It specifies CASSEEPWVNGPVISTDTQYF.

In DNA form, the CDR3 reads TGTGCCAGCAGTTATGGACCTTACGACGAGCAGTACTTC. It yields the protein CASSYGPYDEQYF. The chain carries TRBV6-5 and TRBJ2-7, with D uncertain. Germline assignment: CDR1 MNHEY and CDR2 SVGAGI. There are 13 residues in the CDR3. The ends were cut back, 3 bases at V and 5 bases at J, with 11 bases in the middle.

This chain joins TRBV7-8 and TRBJ2-7; TRBD1 matches at 8 bases. Germline V gives CDR1 SGHVS, CDR2 FQNEAQ. Trimming cost V 5 bases and J 7 bases; bases outside gene matches: 10. This CDR3 spans 14 amino acids. The CDR3 here is CASSLRTGSGEQYF. The CDR3, as DNA: TGTGCCAGCAGCCTTCGGACAGGGAGCGGGGAGCAGTACTTC.

The rearrangement uses TRBV5-5 and TRBJ2-7; TRBD1 aligns across 9 bases. There are 15 residues in the CDR3. V lost 4 bases and J lost 6; bases outside the gene matches: 11. Germline V gene sequence: CDR1 SGHKS, CDR2 YYEKEE (reference sequence). The CDR3 here is CASSPFLGQGSEQYF. CDR3 in DNA: TGTGCCAGCAGCCCCTTTCTGGGACAGGGATCCGAGCAGTACTTC.